Below, 5 T cell receptor beta chains from the same sample are listed, as sequenced in a study of shared T cell receptors in the human thymus. Data came from immunoSEQ multiplex PCR; TCRdb stores just in-frame clones and leaves some out. The profile shows almost 550,000 clones, 75% to 85% of them singletons. These same records also appear under a second study, on human thymus T cells.

Input material: thymocytes. These TCRs come from a boy in the first two years of life with a congenital heart defect.

The chain carries TRBV2 and TRBJ2-7, with TRBD2 matching 10 bases. CDR1 SNHLY and CDR2 FYNNEI come from the germline V gene. The CDR3 is 15 amino acids. The V gene end was trimmed by 6 bases and the J gene end by 3 bases; junction bases not matched to a gene: 8. In nucleotides, the CDR3 is TGTGCCAGCAGACCACTAGCGGGATTCGTCTACGAGCAGTACTTC. Amino acids: CASRPLAGFVYEQYF.

J is TRBJ2-1 and V is TRBV4-2; 12 bases are shared with TRBD2. Germline CDR1 LGHNA, CDR2 YNFKEQ. The CDR3 extends over 16 amino acids. Trimming took 1 base from V and 9 from J; bases not matched to a gene: 7. CDR3 sequence reads: CASSQGRLAGDSEQFF. The CDR3 region has the DNA TGTGCCAGCAGCCAAGGGAGACTAGCGGGAGACAGTGAGCAGTTCTTC.

This chain links TRBV27 with TRBJ2-7, with TRBD1 identical over 7 bases. The germline V gene has CDR1 MNHEY and CDR2 SMNVEV (reference sequence). The CDR3 length is 13 residues. Trimming at V came to 8 bases and at J to 5 bases, leaving 9 bases not matched to a gene. CDR3: CASGTGVGHEQYF. The CDR3 bases are TGTGCCAGCGGAACAGGGGTAGGCCACGAGCAGTACTTC.

This rearrangement joins TRBV15 to TRBJ1-2, with 8 bases matching TRBD1. The CDR3 covers 16 residues. CDR1 is LNHNV, CDR2 YYDKDF, per germline (reference sequence). V was clipped by 1 base and J by 4 bases; unmatched bases: 8. The CDR3, as DNA: TGTGCCACCAGCAGAGGGAGACAGGGGCCAGGCTATGGCTACACCTTC. Its protein product is CATSRGRQGPGYGYTF.

The chain uses TRBV6-5 and TRBJ1-3; D is ambiguous. Trimming cost V 7 bases and J 3 bases, with 16 bases left between them. Germline assignment: CDR1 MNHEY and CDR2 SVGAGI. This CDR3 is 15 amino acids long. This CDR3 is CASTLHFGDGNTIYF. In DNA, the CDR3 is TGTGCCAGCACCCTTCATTTCGGGGATGGAAACACCATATATTTT.